This T cell receptor beta chain came from a study of cytomegalovirus exposure and HLA in healthy donors. 13 Jbeta primers and 60 Vbeta primers were used for the PCR. In the original analysis: A follow-up analysis tallied 60 million to 85 million unique TCR beta chains, some 11 million shared. The repertoire was sequenced with immunoSEQ multiplex PCR; TCRdb's copy has only in-frame clones and lacks some. V, J and clone size are taken as reported in that table, and D and trimming were inferred from the DNA itself. The data hold about 180,000 clones, with 70% to 75% observed a single time. Whole-study findings and limits: As a later analysis showed, several of the most significant clusters appeared to be linked to common viral pathogens.

Trimming cost V 7 bases and J 4 bases; bases outside gene matches: 10. The CDR3 runs to 15 residues. In germline, CDR1 is MNHEY, CDR2 SVGAGI. As regards this clone: Its antigen is still unknown.

The chain recombines TRBV6-5 with TRBJ1-2; the match to TRBD1 covers 9 bases. The sequenced sample consisted of PBMCs. The sequence was collected from a male donor in good health and CMV-seronegative. The CDR3 loop is CASKLGDRVFYGYTF. The CDR3 bases are TGTGCCAGCAAGCTGGGGGACAGGGTTTTCTATGGCTACACCTTC.